Listed below are T cell receptor beta chains from one sample, sequenced in a study of T cell clonotyping in hematopoietic cell transplantation. Using immunoSEQ multiplex PCR, the repertoire was profiled, and TCRdb retains in-frame clones only, with some absent. The sample lists approximately 10,000 clones; about three quarters were seen once. Sequencing was performed on peripheral blood mononuclear cells, taken 180 days after allogeneic stem cell transplant. These receptors all come from a female patient between 50 and 60 years old who had an allogeneic stem cell transplant from a related donor, so the T cells may come from the graft donor. Some clones in this sample may be carry-over from other donors' samples. Both conserved end residues are part of each CDR3. A D gene is named only where the DNA matches it firmly. Only part of the rows carry a size: once, few, many, or a class if the clone is expanded.

abundance: .
v_gene: TRBV30
d_gene: .
j_gene: TRBJ1-2
CDR3aa: CAFRPRGVDGYTF
CDR3nt: TGTGCCTTCCGGCCAAGAGGTGTGGATGGCTACACCTTC

abundance: .
v_gene: TRBV6-5
d_gene: .
j_gene: TRBJ1-2
CDR3aa: CASSYSRDLNYGYTF
CDR3nt: TGTGCCAGCAGTTACTCCAGGGATCTTAACTATGGCTACACCTTC

abundance: once
v_gene: TRBV5-1
d_gene: .
j_gene: TRBJ1-1
CDR3aa: CASSLVGGPTEAFF
CDR3nt: TGCGCCAGCAGCTTGGTGGGTGGCCCCACTGAAGCTTTCTTT

abundance: .
v_gene: TRBV19
d_gene: .
j_gene: TRBJ2-5
CDR3aa: CASRGPGARETQYF
CDR3nt: TGTGCCAGCCGCGGTCCAGGGGCCAGAGAGACCCAGTACTTC

abundance: .
v_gene: TRBV5-6
d_gene: .
j_gene: TRBJ1-6
CDR3aa: CASSSRWNSPLHF
CDR3nt: TGTGCCAGCAGCTCGCGGTGGAATTCACCCCTCCACTTT

abundance: .
v_gene: TRBV6-4
d_gene: TRBD1
j_gene: TRBJ1-2
CDR3aa: CASSDWGQGAYGYTF
CDR3nt: TGTGCCAGCAGTGACTGGGGACAGGGCGCCTATGGCTACACCTTC

abundance: .
v_gene: TRBV27
d_gene: .
j_gene: TRBJ1-2
CDR3aa: CASSWSGAYGYTF
CDR3nt: TGTGCCAGCAGTTGGTCAGGGGCCTATGGCTACACCTTC

abundance: .
v_gene: TRBV10-1
d_gene: .
j_gene: TRBJ2-7
CDR3aa: CASSERVTYEQYF
CDR3nt: TGCGCCAGCAGTGAGAGGGTGACCTACGAGCAGTACTTC

abundance: .
v_gene: TRBV7-8
d_gene: TRBD1
j_gene: TRBJ1-4
CDR3aa: CASSWGQGPATNEKLFF
CDR3nt: TGTGCCAGCAGCTGGGGACAGGGGCCTGCAACTAATGAAAAACTGTTTTTT

abundance: hyperexpanded
v_gene: TRBV19
d_gene: .
j_gene: TRBJ1-5
CDR3aa: CASSTGNGQPQHF
CDR3nt: TGTGCCAGTAGTACAGGGAATGGGCAGCCCCAGCATTTT

abundance: .
v_gene: TRBV4-3
d_gene: .
j_gene: TRBJ2-3
CDR3aa: CASSGPGPPSTDTQYF
CDR3nt: TGCGCCAGCAGCGGACCGGGACCACCTAGCACAGATACGCAGTATTTT

abundance: .
v_gene: TRBV6-5
d_gene: .
j_gene: TRBJ1-5
CDR3aa: CASSYSGSQPQHF
CDR3nt: TGTGCCAGCAGTTACTCCGGCAGCCAGCCCCAGCATTTT

abundance: medium-sized
v_gene: TRBV19
d_gene: TRBD1
j_gene: TRBJ2-6
CDR3aa: CASSRTGGISGANVLTF
CDR3nt: TGTGCCAGTAGTAGGACAGGGGGGATCTCTGGGGCCAACGTCCTGACTTTC

abundance: .
v_gene: TRBV5-6
d_gene: .
j_gene: TRBJ1-5
CDR3aa: CASSFQGRSNQPQHF
CDR3nt: TGTGCCAGCAGCTTCCAGGGTAGGAGCAATCAGCCCCAGCATTTT

abundance: few
v_gene: TRBV7-2
d_gene: .
j_gene: TRBJ2-1
CDR3aa: CASSPTMNEQFF
CDR3nt: TGTGCCAGCAGCCCGACCATGAATGAGCAGTTCTTC

abundance: .
v_gene: TRBV7-2
d_gene: .
j_gene: TRBJ1-5
CDR3aa: CASSLVQGGQPQHF
CDR3nt: TGTGCCAGCAGCTTAGTACAGGGAGGTCAGCCCCAGCATTTT

abundance: .
v_gene: TRBV9
d_gene: TRBD2
j_gene: TRBJ2-2
CDR3aa: CASSVASGANTGELFF
CDR3nt: TGTGCCAGCAGCGTGGCTAGCGGGGCGAACACCGGGGAGCTGTTTTTT

abundance: .
v_gene: TRBV6-5
d_gene: TRBD1
j_gene: TRBJ2-7
CDR3aa: CASSYPPGQGNYEQYF
CDR3nt: TGTGCCAGCAGTTACCCACCGGGACAGGGAAACTACGAGCAGTACTTC

abundance: .
v_gene: TRBV19
d_gene: TRBD1
j_gene: TRBJ2-2
CDR3aa: CASRSHDRGGMELFF
CDR3nt: TGTGCCAGTAGGTCCCACGACAGGGGTGGGATGGAGCTGTTTTTT

abundance: .
v_gene: TRBV5-4
d_gene: TRBD1
j_gene: TRBJ2-7
CDR3aa: CASSRTGYYEQYF
CDR3nt: TGTGCCAGCAGCCGGACAGGGTACTACGAGCAGTACTTC

abundance: few
v_gene: TRBV19
d_gene: .
j_gene: TRBJ1-1
CDR3aa: CASSISYGNTEAFF
CDR3nt: TGTGCCAGTAGTATATCATATGGGAACACTGAAGCTTTCTTT

abundance: .
v_gene: TRBV7-8
d_gene: .
j_gene: TRBJ2-5
CDR3aa: CASFSVYDRETQYF
CDR3nt: TGTGCCAGCTTTTCGGTTTATGACCGGGAGACCCAGTACTTC

abundance: .
v_gene: TRBV6-5
d_gene: .
j_gene: TRBJ2-7
CDR3aa: CASSRGGDYEQYF
CDR3nt: TGTGCCAGCAGTCGAGGGGGGGACTACGAGCAGTACTTC

abundance: once
v_gene: TRBV23-1
d_gene: TRBD1
j_gene: TRBJ1-2
CDR3aa: CASSQHPGQGGYGYTF
CDR3nt: TGCGCCAGCAGTCAACATCCGGGACAGGGGGGCTATGGCTACACCTTC

abundance: .
v_gene: TRBV28
d_gene: TRBD1
j_gene: TRBJ2-3
CDR3aa: CASSSGQTTDTQYF
CDR3nt: TGTGCCAGCAGTTCGGGACAGACAACAGATACGCAGTATTTT

abundance: .
v_gene: TRBV5-3
d_gene: TRBD1
j_gene: TRBJ2-7
CDR3aa: CARSWTRQGNILQYF
CDR3nt: TGTGCCAGAAGCTGGACCCGACAGGGTAACATCCTCCAGTACTTC

abundance: .
v_gene: TRBV18
d_gene: .
j_gene: TRBJ1-3
CDR3aa: CASSPPHRVYGNTIYF
CDR3nt: TGTGCCAGCTCACCACCGCATCGGGTGTACGGAAACACCATATATTTT

abundance: .
v_gene: TRBV29-1
d_gene: .
j_gene: TRBJ1-2
CDR3aa: CSVPNGDYGYTF
CDR3nt: TGCAGCGTCCCCAATGGGGACTATGGCTACACCTTC

abundance: .
v_gene: TRBV6-4
d_gene: .
j_gene: TRBJ1-1
CDR3aa: CASSAGTRGNTEAFF
CDR3nt: TGTGCCAGCAGTGCCGGTACTAGGGGGAACACTGAAGCTTTCTTT

abundance: .
v_gene: TRBV7-6
d_gene: TRBD1
j_gene: TRBJ1-5
CDR3aa: CASSSTGQGNQPQHF
CDR3nt: TGTGCCAGCAGCTCCACCGGACAGGGCAATCAGCCCCAGCATTTT

abundance: few
v_gene: TRBV30
d_gene: TRBD2
j_gene: TRBJ2-2
CDR3aa: CAWEAGGYHTGELFF
CDR3nt: TGTGCCTGGGAAGCGGGGGGGTATCACACCGGGGAGCTGTTTTTT

abundance: .
v_gene: TRBV27
d_gene: .
j_gene: TRBJ1-5
CDR3aa: CASSLWPDNQPQHF
CDR3nt: TGTGCCAGCAGTTTATGGCCAGACAATCAGCCCCAGCATTTT

abundance: .
v_gene: TRBV5-1
d_gene: .
j_gene: TRBJ1-1
CDR3aa: CASSLLWARSEAFF
CDR3nt: TGCGCCAGCAGCTTGCTCTGGGCGAGGTCTGAAGCTTTCTTT

abundance: .
v_gene: TRBV5-4
d_gene: .
j_gene: TRBJ2-7
CDR3aa: CASSLASGAEQYF
CDR3nt: TGTGCCAGCAGCTTGGCCTCGGGCGCGGAGCAGTACTTC

abundance: .
v_gene: TRBV7-9
d_gene: .
j_gene: TRBJ1-2
CDR3aa: CASSQPTGAGGYTF
CDR3nt: TGTGCCAGCAGCCAACCTACCGGGGCCGGTGGCTACACCTTC

abundance: once
v_gene: TRBV19
d_gene: .
j_gene: TRBJ2-6
CDR3aa: CASSIQGTPSGANVLTF
CDR3nt: TGTGCCAGTAGTATACAGGGAACTCCCTCTGGGGCCAACGTCCTGACTTTC

abundance: .
v_gene: TRBV4-1
d_gene: .
j_gene: TRBJ2-7
CDR3aa: CASSQEAVLRYEQYF
CDR3nt: TGCGCCAGCAGCCAGGAGGCCGTTTTACGCTACGAGCAGTACTTC

abundance: .
v_gene: TRBV28
d_gene: .
j_gene: TRBJ2-3
CDR3aa: CASEANTDTQYF
CDR3nt: TGTGCCAGCGAGGCAAACACAGATACGCAGTATTTT

abundance: .
v_gene: TRBV19
d_gene: .
j_gene: TRBJ1-6
CDR3aa: CASSIGTVPYLHF
CDR3nt: TGTGCCAGTAGTATAGGAACAGTCCCCTACCTCCACTTT

abundance: .
v_gene: TRBV2
d_gene: .
j_gene: TRBJ2-7
CDR3aa: CASSDVRDTYEQYF
CDR3nt: TGTGCCAGCAGTGACGTGAGGGACACCTACGAGCAGTACTTC

abundance: once
v_gene: TRBV10-1
d_gene: .
j_gene: TRBJ1-1
CDR3aa: CASSSGNKAFF
CDR3nt: TGCGCCAGCAGCTCCGGTAACAAGGCTTTCTTT

abundance: .
v_gene: TRBV9
d_gene: TRBD1
j_gene: TRBJ1-6
CDR3aa: CASGQGRNSPLHF
CDR3nt: TGTGCCAGCGGACAGGGGCGTAATTCACCCCTCCACTTT

abundance: once
v_gene: TRBV2
d_gene: .
j_gene: TRBJ1-2
CDR3aa: CAIRRQLGAYGYTF
CDR3nt: TGTGCCATCAGAAGACAGTTAGGGGCCTATGGCTACACCTTC

abundance: few
v_gene: TRBV6-1
d_gene: .
j_gene: TRBJ2-7
CDR3aa: CASSPDGYEQYF
CDR3nt: TGTGCCAGCAGTCCGGACGGCTACGAGCAGTACTTC

abundance: .
v_gene: TRBV30
d_gene: TRBD2
j_gene: TRBJ2-7
CDR3aa: CAWSRLAGGLRSYEQYF
CDR3nt: TGTGCCTGGTCCCGACTAGCGGGGGGTCTCAGGTCCTACGAGCAGTACTTC

abundance: .
v_gene: TRBV29-1
d_gene: .
j_gene: TRBJ2-3
CDR3aa: CSVGLASAGTQYF
CDR3nt: TGCAGCGTCGGCTTAGCTAGCGCGGGTACGCAGTATTTT

abundance: .
v_gene: TRBV6-4
d_gene: .
j_gene: TRBJ1-4
CDR3aa: CASSVSGRVGEKLFF
CDR3nt: TGTGCCAGCAGTGTGTCCGGCAGGGTAGGGGAAAAACTGTTTTTT

abundance: .
v_gene: TRBV6-6
d_gene: .
j_gene: TRBJ1-2
CDR3aa: CASFVGSYGYTF
CDR3nt: TGTGCCAGCTTCGTCGGCAGCTATGGCTACACCTTC

abundance: medium-sized
v_gene: TRBV30
d_gene: TRBD1
j_gene: TRBJ1-1
CDR3aa: CAWSALSRGTEAFF
CDR3nt: TGTGCCTGGAGTGCGTTATCCAGGGGGACTGAAGCTTTCTTT

abundance: few
v_gene: TRBV4-2
d_gene: .
j_gene: TRBJ1-2
CDR3aa: CASSQASGYTF
CDR3nt: TGTGCCAGCAGCCAAGCTTCTGGCTACACCTTC

abundance: .
v_gene: TRBV4-3
d_gene: .
j_gene: TRBJ2-1
CDR3aa: CASSQGGLPYNEQFF
CDR3nt: TGCGCCAGCAGCCAAGGGGGGTTACCCTACAATGAGCAGTTCTTC

abundance: .
v_gene: TRBV6-4
d_gene: .
j_gene: TRBJ1-2
CDR3aa: CASSKTTGTYGYTF
CDR3nt: TGTGCCAGCAGCAAAACAACAGGGACCTATGGCTACACCTTC

abundance: .
v_gene: TRBV11-2
d_gene: .
j_gene: TRBJ1-3
CDR3aa: CASSLGRSSGNTIYF
CDR3nt: TGTGCCAGCAGCCTTGGCCGGAGCTCTGGAAACACCATATATTTT

abundance: once
v_gene: TRBV18
d_gene: .
j_gene: TRBJ1-5
CDR3aa: CASSPGASRDQPQHF
CDR3nt: TGTGCCAGCTCACCGGGGGCAAGTCGTGATCAGCCCCAGCATTTT

abundance: .
v_gene: TRBV2
d_gene: TRBD1
j_gene: TRBJ1-1
CDR3aa: CASSGDRGRNTEAFF
CDR3nt: TGTGCCAGCAGTGGGGACAGGGGGCGAAACACTGAAGCTTTCTTT

abundance: .
v_gene: TRBV11-2
d_gene: TRBD1
j_gene: TRBJ2-5
CDR3aa: CASSSPPDRGPETQYF
CDR3nt: TGTGCCAGCAGCTCACCCCCGGACAGGGGGCCAGAGACCCAGTACTTC

abundance: hyperexpanded
v_gene: TRBV9
d_gene: .
j_gene: TRBJ1-4
CDR3aa: CASSVDGARREKLFF
CDR3nt: TGTGCCAGCAGCGTAGACGGGGCGCGGAGGGAAAAACTGTTTTTT

abundance: .
v_gene: TRBV7-2
d_gene: .
j_gene: TRBJ2-5
CDR3aa: CASSRSAGAETQYF
CDR3nt: TGTGCCAGCAGTCGATCAGCGGGTGCGGAGACCCAGTACTTC

abundance: .
v_gene: TRBV27
d_gene: .
j_gene: TRBJ1-6
CDR3aa: CASSTVPSSPLHF
CDR3nt: TGTGCCAGCAGCACAGTGCCCAGTTCACCCCTCCACTTT